One TCR beta chain is described in this entry. Sequenced by immunoSEQ multiplex PCR; TCRdb stores in-frame clones only, minus some. The sample gives more than 70,000 clones, 90% to 95% of which show up once; roughly 1.7% is in the top ten. The sample belongs to a study of T cell changes during pregnancy in multiple sclerosis. Trimming shortened V by 5 bases and J by 2 bases, and 16 bases separated the two germline ends. This CDR3 is built from 16 residues. Germline V gene sequence: CDR1 SEHNR, CDR2 FQNEAQ (reference sequence). The clonotype was recovered from a female donor in good health, enrolled as a control in a pregnancy study. The rearrangement links TRBV7-9 to TRBJ2-1, with D tentatively TRBD2 (5 bases). This specimen consisted of peripheral blood, obtained after pregnancy. CDR3 sequence: CASSPKRSVTYNEQFF. The CDR3, as DNA: TGTGCCAGCAGCCCGAAGCGGTCCGTAACCTACAATGAGCAGTTCTTC.